This T cell receptor beta chain was observed in a study of blood T cell repertoires in COVID-19. Study background: Acute-phase and convalescent COVID-19 samples originated in the United States, Italy and Spain. Sources were T cells, B-cell-depleted T cells, or PBMCs; the material itself was cDNA or gDNA.

The protocol was immunoSEQ multiplex PCR, while the TCRdb copy is restricted to in-frame clones and leaves out a portion. The repertoire consists of 250,000 to 400,000 clones, with 75% to 90% occurring once and the leading ten covering 2.9%. The CDR3 is made up of 15 amino acids. Germline V CDR1 and CDR2: MNHEY, SMNVEV (reference sequence). Trimming took off 6 bases at V and 0 bases at J, with 14 bases between the two ends. Enrollment of patients from Seattle took place during active infection, with longitudinal follow-up. This receptor was taken from a woman younger than 45 with COVID-19, enrolled during active disease. Sequences were obtained from peripheral blood. V and J are TRBV27 and TRBJ1-1; D perhaps matches TRBD1 (6 bases). The CDR3 sequence: CASSTRGLMNTEAFF. As DNA, the CDR3 is TGTGCCAGCAGCACCAGGGGCCTTATGAACACTGAAGCTTTCTTT.